This note documents a single TCR beta chain sequence. Healthy donors, matched for age and sex, constituted the control group. TEMRA cells underwent FACS enrichment and CD8+ and CD4+ T cells underwent negative isolation. These data originate in a study of CD8 T cells in Susac syndrome. From germline, CDR1 is SEHNR and CDR2 FQNEAQ (reference sequence). The CDR3 is made up of 16 amino acids. Trimming removed 5 bases from V and 6 bases from J; junction bases left unmatched: 8. Reverse transcription of roughly 0.45 to 1 ug RNA used random hexamers. TCR beta CDR3 was amplified by immunoSEQ covering 54 Vbeta and 13 Jbeta. MiXCR was run by TCRdb on the immunoSEQ multiplex PCR reads, yielding one entry per CDR3 protein. The sample has some 160,000 distinct CDR3 sequences, about 90% seen once; the top ten hold under 0.085%.

The chain has TRBV7-9 and TRBJ2-2; 11 positions agree with TRBD2. Sequencing was performed on CD4+ T cells from PBMCs. The sequence was collected from a human donor in good health. The DNA of the CDR3 is TGTGCCAGCAGCACTATAGCGGGAGGGCCCTCCGGGGAGCTGTTTTTT. This codes for CASSTIAGGPSGELFF.